A selection of T cell receptor beta chains follows, all from one sample in a study of early T cells in non-severe SARS-CoV-2 infection. TCRdb reanalysed the 5' RACE reads using MiXCR and keeps one entry per CDR3 protein. This sample has roughly 65,000 distinct CDR3 sequences, with 9.5% to 13% found just once. The specimen was whole blood. These receptors came from an adult who was a healthcare worker with PCR-confirmed SARS-CoV-2 infection or an uninfected control (not recorded which). CDR3s leave out the opening cysteine and the closing phenylalanine or tryptophan. Fields, in order: D gene, V gene, J gene, clone size, CDR3 protein. The D gene is left open where the match is weak. Clone size, where shown, is once, few, many, or a class for clones that have expanded.

TRBD1	TRBV5-6	TRBJ2-2	few	ASSLTGLGELF
.	TRBV24-1	TRBJ2-1	many	ATGTGTNEQF
TRBD2	TRBV4-1	TRBJ2-7	.	ASSQDSQRGNSYEQY
.	TRBV7-9	TRBJ1-1	few	ASSSGSGDTPPEAF
.	TRBV20-1	TRBJ2-7	few	SARGWTYEQY
TRBD2	TRBV29-1	TRBJ2-7	.	SVRGGGSYEQY
.	TRBV3-1	TRBJ1-2	.	ASSQGQANYGYT
.	TRBV5-1	TRBJ1-3	few	ASSLGRPGNTIY
.	TRBV13	TRBJ2-3	few	ASSPQDTQY
.	TRBV11-2	TRBJ2-7	few	ASSWMAGDEQY
.	TRBV20-1	TRBJ2-2	few	SARGTANTGELF
.	TRBV7-2	TRBJ2-7	.	ASSLRVSGAYEQY
.	TRBV11-2	TRBJ2-2	few	ASRGTGELF
TRBD1	TRBV5-1	TRBJ1-1	.	ASSEQGTGTEAF
.	TRBV19	TRBJ1-5	few	ASCTGNQPQH
TRBD1	TRBV2	TRBJ1-1	.	ASSVDRESTEAF
.	TRBV24-1	TRBJ2-7	few	ATSEYRGAEQY
.	TRBV4-3	TRBJ1-4	many	ASSQETGLGGEKLF
.	TRBV11-2	TRBJ2-2	many	ASSLAPDANTGELF
TRBD2	TRBV7-8	TRBJ2-7	.	ASSAGTSGYYEQY
.	TRBV4-3	TRBJ2-5	few	ASSQEGLGRETQY
TRBD2	TRBV20-1	TRBJ2-1	many	SARPSGRIDNEQF
TRBD1	TRBV20-1	TRBJ2-7	few	SAKTGTGGYEQY
.	TRBV5-4	TRBJ2-1	once	ASSLDSHTPPIKDEQF
.	TRBV20-1	TRBJ2-7	.	SASPSGGIEQY
TRBD2	TRBV11-2	TRBJ2-5	few	ASSQLAGGPYETQY
.	TRBV7-9	TRBJ1-2	.	ASSSISPDQANYGYT
.	TRBV27	TRBJ2-1	few	ASSNTGTPYNEQF
TRBD2	TRBV15	TRBJ2-1	few	ATKLTLAGRYEQF
.	TRBV4-3	TRBJ2-1	many	ASSRDSNSYNEQF
.	TRBV6-2/TRBV6-3	TRBJ2-3	many	ASSYGDKERHTQY
.	TRBV6-6	TRBJ2-5	.	ASELSETQY
.	TRBV18	TRBJ2-3	.	ASSPGVAGTDTQY
.	TRBV30	TRBJ1-4	few	AWRDFWEKLF
.	TRBV10-3	TRBJ2-7	.	AISEVKAYEQY
TRBD2	TRBV19	TRBJ2-2	.	ASSLGLLGTGELF
.	TRBV6-6	TRBJ1-2	few	ASTVMGDYGYT
.	TRBV5-5	TRBJ2-1	few	ASSPSELFTYNEQF
TRBD1	TRBV7-9	TRBJ2-5	few	ASSLARDSY
TRBD1	TRBV6-1	TRBJ1-2	few	ASSGTGQAYGYT
.	TRBV27	TRBJ2-1	few	ASSLRAGVYNEQF
TRBD1	TRBV28	TRBJ1-1	few	ASSFWDRRTLNTEAF
TRBD1	TRBV20-1	TRBJ2-1	.	SARVGGQGDEQF
TRBD1	TRBV28	TRBJ2-1	once	ASRAGTGHPNEQF
.	TRBV6-2/TRBV6-3	TRBJ2-3	few	ASSPGGLEDTQY
.	TRBV3-1	TRBJ2-7	many	ASSQGASVREQY